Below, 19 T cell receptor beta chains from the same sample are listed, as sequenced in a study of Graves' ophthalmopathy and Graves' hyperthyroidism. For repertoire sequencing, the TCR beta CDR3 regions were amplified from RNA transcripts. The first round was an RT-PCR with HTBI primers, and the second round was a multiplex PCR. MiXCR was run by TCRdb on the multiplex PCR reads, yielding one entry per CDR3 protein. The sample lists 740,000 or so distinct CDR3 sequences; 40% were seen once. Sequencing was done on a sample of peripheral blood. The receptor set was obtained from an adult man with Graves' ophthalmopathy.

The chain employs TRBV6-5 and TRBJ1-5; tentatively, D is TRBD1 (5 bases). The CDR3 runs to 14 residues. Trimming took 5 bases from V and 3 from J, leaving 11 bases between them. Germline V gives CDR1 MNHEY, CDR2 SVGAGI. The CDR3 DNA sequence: TGTGCCAGCAGTACGGGGACGTACAATCAGCCCCAGCATTTT. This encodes CASSTGTYNQPQHF.

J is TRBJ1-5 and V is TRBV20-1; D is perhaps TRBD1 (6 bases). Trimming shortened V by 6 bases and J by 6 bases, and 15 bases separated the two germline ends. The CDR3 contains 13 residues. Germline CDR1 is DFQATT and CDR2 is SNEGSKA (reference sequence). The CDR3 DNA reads TGCAGTGCCGCAAACAGGGATGCTCAGCCCCAGCATTTT. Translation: CSAANRDAQPQHF.

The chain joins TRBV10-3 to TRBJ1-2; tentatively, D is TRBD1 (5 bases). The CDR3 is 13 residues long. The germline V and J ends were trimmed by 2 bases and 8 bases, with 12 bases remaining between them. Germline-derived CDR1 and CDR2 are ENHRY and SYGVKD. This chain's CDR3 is CAISEGGAGGYTF. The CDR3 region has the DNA TGTGCCATCAGTGAGGGGGGTGCTGGGGGCTACACCTTC.

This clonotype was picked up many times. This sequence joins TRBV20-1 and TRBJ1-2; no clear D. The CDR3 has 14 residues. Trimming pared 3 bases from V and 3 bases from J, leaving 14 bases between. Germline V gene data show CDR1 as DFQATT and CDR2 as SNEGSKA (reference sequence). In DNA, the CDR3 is TGCAGTGCTAGTCCCGCATTAAGGGACTATGGCTACACCTTC. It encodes CSASPALRDYGYTF.

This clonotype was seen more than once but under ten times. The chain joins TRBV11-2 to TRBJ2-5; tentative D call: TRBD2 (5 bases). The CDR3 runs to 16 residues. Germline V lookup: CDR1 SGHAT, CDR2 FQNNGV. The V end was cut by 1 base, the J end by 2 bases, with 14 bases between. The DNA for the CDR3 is TGTGCCAGCAGCTTAGCCGTCAGAGGGCCTCAAGAGACCCAGTACTTC. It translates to CASSLAVRGPQETQYF.

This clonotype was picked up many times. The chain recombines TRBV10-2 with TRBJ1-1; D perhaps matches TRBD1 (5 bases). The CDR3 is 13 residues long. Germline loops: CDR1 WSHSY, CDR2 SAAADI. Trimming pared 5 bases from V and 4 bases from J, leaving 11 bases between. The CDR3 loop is CASSSRVSTEAFF. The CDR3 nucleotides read TGCGCCAGCAGTTCCAGGGTTTCCACTGAAGCTTTCTTT.

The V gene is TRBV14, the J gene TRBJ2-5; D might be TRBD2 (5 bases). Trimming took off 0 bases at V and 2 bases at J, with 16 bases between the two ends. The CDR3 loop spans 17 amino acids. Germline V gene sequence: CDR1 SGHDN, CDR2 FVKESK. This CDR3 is CASSQELRPDFQETQYF. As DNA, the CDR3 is TGTGCCAGCAGCCAAGAGTTACGGCCGGACTTTCAAGAGACCCAGTACTTC.

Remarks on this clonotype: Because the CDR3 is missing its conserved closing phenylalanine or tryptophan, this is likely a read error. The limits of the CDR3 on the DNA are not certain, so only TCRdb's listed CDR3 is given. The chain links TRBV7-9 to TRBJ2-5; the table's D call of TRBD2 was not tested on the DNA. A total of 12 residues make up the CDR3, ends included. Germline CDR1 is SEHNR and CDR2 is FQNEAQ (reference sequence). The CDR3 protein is CASSLASGTSTI.

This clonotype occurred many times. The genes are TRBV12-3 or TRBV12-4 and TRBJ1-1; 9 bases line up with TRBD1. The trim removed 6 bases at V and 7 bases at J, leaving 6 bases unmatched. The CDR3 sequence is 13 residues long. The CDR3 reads CASSRTGDYEAFF. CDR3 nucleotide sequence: TGTGCCAGCAGCCGGACAGGGGACTATGAAGCTTTCTTT.

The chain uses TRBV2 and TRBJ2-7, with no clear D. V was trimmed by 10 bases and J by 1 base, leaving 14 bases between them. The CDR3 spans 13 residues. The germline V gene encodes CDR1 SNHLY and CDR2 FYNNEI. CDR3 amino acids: CATLHWGSYEQYF. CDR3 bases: TGTGCCACCTTACATTGGGGTTCCTACGAGCAGTACTTC.

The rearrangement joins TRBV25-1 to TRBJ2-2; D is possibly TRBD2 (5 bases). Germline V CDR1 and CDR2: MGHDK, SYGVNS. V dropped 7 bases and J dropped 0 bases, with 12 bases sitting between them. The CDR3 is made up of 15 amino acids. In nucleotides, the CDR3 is TGTGCCAGCACCGGAGAGCGGCCGAACACCGGGGAGCTGTTTTTT. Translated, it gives CASTGERPNTGELFF.

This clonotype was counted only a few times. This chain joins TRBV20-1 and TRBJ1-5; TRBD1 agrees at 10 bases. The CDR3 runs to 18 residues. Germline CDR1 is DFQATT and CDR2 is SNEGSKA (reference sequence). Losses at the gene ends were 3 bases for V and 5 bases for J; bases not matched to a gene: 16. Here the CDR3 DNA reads TGCAGTGCTAGCCCCAGGACAGGGGGGTCTATAGCTTATCAGCCCCAGCATTTT. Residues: CSASPRTGGSIAYQPQHF.

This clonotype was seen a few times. CDR3 nucleotide sequence: TGTGCCAGCAGCAAAACAGGGGGCCTGTACAATCAGCCCCAGCATTTT. It yields the protein CASSKTGGLYNQPQHF. The chain is built from TRBV12-3 or TRBV12-4 and TRBJ1-5; 9 bases line up with TRBD1. This CDR3 contains 16 residues. The V gene end was trimmed by 6 bases and the J gene end by 3 bases; junction bases not matched to a gene: 9.

CDR3 region: CASRPMGRTEAFF. The CDR3 DNA follows: TGTGCCAGCAGGCCCATGGGAAGAACTGAAGCTTTCTTT. The rearrangement joins TRBV12-3 or TRBV12-4 to TRBJ1-1; D unclear. V dropped 6 bases and J dropped 5 bases, with 13 bases sitting between them. The CDR3 is 13 residues long.

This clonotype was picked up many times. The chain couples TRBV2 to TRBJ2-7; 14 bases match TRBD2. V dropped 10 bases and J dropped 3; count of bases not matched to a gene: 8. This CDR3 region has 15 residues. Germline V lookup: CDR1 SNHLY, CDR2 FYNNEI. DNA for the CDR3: TGTGCCACAAGGGGACTAGCGGGGGCTGACTACGAGCAGTACTTC. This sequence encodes CATRGLAGADYEQYF.

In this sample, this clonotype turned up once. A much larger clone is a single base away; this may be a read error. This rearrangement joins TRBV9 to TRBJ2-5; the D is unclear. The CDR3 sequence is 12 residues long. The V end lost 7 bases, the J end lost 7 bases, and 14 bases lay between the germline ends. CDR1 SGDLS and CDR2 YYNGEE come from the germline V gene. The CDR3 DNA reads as TGTGCCAGCGGCCAGATCGGCGGGACCCAGTACTTC. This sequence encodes CASGQIGGTQYF.

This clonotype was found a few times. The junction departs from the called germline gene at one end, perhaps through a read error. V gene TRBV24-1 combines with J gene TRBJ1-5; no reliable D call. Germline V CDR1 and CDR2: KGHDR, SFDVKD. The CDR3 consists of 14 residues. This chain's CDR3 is CASSRQASTGPQHF. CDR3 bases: TGTGCCAGCAGTAGGCAGGCCTCCACGGGGCCCCAGCATTTT.

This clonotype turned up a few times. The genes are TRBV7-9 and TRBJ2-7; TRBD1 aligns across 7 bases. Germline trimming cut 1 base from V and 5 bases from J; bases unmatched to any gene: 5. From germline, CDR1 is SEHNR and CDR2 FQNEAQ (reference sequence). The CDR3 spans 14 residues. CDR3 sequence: CASSLVGQLHEQYF. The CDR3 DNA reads TGTGCCAGCAGCTTAGTGGGACAGTTACACGAGCAGTACTTC.

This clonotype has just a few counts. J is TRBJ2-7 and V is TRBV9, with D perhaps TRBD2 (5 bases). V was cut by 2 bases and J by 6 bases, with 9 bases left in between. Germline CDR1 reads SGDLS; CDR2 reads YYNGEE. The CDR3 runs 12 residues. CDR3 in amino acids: CASSVEGVEQYF. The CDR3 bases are TGTGCCAGCAGCGTTGAGGGAGTCGAGCAGTACTTC.